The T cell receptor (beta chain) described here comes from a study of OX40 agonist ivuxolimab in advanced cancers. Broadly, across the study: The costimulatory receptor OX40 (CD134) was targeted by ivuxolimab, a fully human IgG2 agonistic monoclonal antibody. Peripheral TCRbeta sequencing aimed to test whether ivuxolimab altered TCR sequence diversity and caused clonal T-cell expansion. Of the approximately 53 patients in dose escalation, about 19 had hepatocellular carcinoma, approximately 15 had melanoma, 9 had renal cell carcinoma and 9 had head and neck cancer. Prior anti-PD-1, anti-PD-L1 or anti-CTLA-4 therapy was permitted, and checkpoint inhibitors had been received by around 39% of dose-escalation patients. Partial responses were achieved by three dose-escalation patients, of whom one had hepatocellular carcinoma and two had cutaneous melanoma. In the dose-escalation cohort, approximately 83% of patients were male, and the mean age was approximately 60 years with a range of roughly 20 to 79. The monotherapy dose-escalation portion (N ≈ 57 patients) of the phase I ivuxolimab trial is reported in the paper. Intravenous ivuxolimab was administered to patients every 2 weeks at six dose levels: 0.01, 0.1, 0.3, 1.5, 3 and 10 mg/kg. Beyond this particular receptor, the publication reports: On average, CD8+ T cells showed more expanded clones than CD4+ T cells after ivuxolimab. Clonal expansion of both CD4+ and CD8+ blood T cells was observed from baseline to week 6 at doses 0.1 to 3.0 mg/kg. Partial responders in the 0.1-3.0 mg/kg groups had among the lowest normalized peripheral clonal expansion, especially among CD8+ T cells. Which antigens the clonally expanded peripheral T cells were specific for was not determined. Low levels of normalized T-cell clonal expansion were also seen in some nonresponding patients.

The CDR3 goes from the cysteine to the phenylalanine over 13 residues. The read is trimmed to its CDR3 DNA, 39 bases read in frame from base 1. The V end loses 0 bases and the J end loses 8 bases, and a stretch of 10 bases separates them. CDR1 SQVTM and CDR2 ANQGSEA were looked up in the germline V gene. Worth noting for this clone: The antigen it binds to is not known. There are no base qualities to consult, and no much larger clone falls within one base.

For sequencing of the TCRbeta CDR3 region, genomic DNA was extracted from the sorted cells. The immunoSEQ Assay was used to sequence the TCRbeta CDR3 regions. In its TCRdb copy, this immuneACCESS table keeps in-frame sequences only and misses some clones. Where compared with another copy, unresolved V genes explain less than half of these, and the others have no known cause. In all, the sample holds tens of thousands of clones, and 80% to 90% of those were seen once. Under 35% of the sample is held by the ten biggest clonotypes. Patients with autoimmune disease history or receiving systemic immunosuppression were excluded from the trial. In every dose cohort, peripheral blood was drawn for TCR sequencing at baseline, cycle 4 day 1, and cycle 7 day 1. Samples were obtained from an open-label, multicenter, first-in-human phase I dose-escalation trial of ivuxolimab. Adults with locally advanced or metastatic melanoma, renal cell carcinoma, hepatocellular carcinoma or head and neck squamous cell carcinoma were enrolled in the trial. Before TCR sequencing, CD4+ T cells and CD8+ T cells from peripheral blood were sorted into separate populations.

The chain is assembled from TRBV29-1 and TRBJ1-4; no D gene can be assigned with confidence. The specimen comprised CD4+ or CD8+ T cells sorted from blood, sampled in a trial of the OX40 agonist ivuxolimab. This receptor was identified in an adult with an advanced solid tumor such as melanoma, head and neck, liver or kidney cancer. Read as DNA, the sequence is TGCAGCGTTGAAGAACAGTTTGGCGAAAAACTGTTTTTT. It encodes CSVEEQFGEKLFF.